A selection of T cell receptor beta chains follows, all from one sample in a study of T-cell memory formation after mild COVID-19. From the 5' RACE reads, TCRdb called clonotypes with MiXCR, one entry per CDR3 protein. The top ten clones hold around a fifth of a sample with around 430,000 distinct CDR3 sequences, 16% of them seen once. Input material: PBMCs or a T cell subset sorted from them (not recorded which). The receptors come from a young man who had mild COVID-19 (a few samples of this study predate the infection). Cell type and time point are not known. CDR3s include the opening cysteine and the closing phenylalanine or tryptophan. The order of the fields is clone size, J gene, V gene, D gene, CDR3 DNA, CDR3 protein. D genes are given only for firm matches. Clone size is stated in some rows and not others, as once, few, many or a class when expanded.

clone_size: -; j_call: TRBJ2-7; v_call: TRBV23-1; d_call: -; cdr3_nt: TGCGCCAGCAGTCAGGGAGATGGTCTCTCCTACGAGCAGTACTTC; cdr3_aa: CASSQGDGLSYEQYF
clone_size: -; j_call: TRBJ1-5; v_call: TRBV6-6; d_call: -; cdr3_nt: TGTGCCGCTCGGGCCTCTAGCAATCAGCCCCAGCATTTT; cdr3_aa: CAARASSNQPQHF
clone_size: few; j_call: TRBJ2-1; v_call: TRBV6-5; d_call: TRBD1; cdr3_nt: TGTGCCAGCAGTGGCGGGGGACAGGGGCCTTTGCATGAGCAGTTCTTC; cdr3_aa: CASSGGGQGPLHEQFF
clone_size: few; j_call: TRBJ2-2; v_call: TRBV29-1; d_call: -; cdr3_nt: TGCAGCGCGAAGGGGGCGGGGACCGGGGAGCTGTTTTTT; cdr3_aa: CSAKGAGTGELFF
clone_size: -; j_call: TRBJ1-2; v_call: TRBV28; d_call: -; cdr3_nt: TGTGCCAGCAGTTTTACAGGGAAAACCCCCAACTATGGCTACACCTTC; cdr3_aa: CASSFTGKTPNYGYTF
clone_size: -; j_call: TRBJ1-1; v_call: TRBV20-1; d_call: -; cdr3_nt: TGCAGTGCTAGGGGGGCAGGGAGGACTGAAGCTTTCTTT; cdr3_aa: CSARGAGRTEAFF
clone_size: -; j_call: TRBJ2-4; v_call: TRBV7-9; d_call: -; cdr3_nt: TGTGCCAGCAGCCCCGAAGATTCACCTGGAACATTC; cdr3_aa: CASSPEDSPGTF
clone_size: -; j_call: TRBJ2-7; v_call: TRBV19; d_call: -; cdr3_nt: TGTGCCAGTTCAACAGGGGCGGGAGACGAGCAGTACTTC; cdr3_aa: CASSTGAGDEQYF
clone_size: few; j_call: TRBJ2-2; v_call: TRBV20-1; d_call: TRBD1; cdr3_nt: TGCAGTGCCCAAACAGGGGGCGACACCGGGGAGCTGTTTTTT; cdr3_aa: CSAQTGGDTGELFF
clone_size: -; j_call: TRBJ1-5; v_call: TRBV14; d_call: -; cdr3_nt: TGTGCCAGCAGCCAAGCCCGCTGGGGGCCAGGTCAGCCCCAGCATTTT; cdr3_aa: CASSQARWGPGQPQHF